This TCR beta chain is from a study of identifying expanded T cells in peripheral blood. The table came from immunoSEQ multiplex PCR; TCRdb's copy has only in-frame clones and leaves some out. The data hold approximately 79,000 clones, with approximately 87% observed a single time. With respect to this clone: The antigen remains unidentified.

This CDR3 spans 14 amino acids. Germline V gene sequence: CDR1 SGHDN, CDR2 FVKESK. V was shortened by 4 bases and J by 1 base, with 11 bases between the two germline ends. Collection occurred without any documented infections or immune events in donors. Whole-study results and caveats: About 1.2 clones differed between technical replicates, versus around 15 and 18 over time. Approximately two-week clone count variance significantly increased as total template count grew.

The source is a person aged 18 to 75 in good health. The chain is built from TRBV14 and TRBJ2-7; no definite D call. The sample consisted of blood. The CDR3 DNA reads TGTGCCAGCAGCCTGATCCCAGGTTCCTACGAGCAGTACTTC. Protein sequence: CASSLIPGSYEQYF. Variable domain in full (rest from reference TRBV14 and TRBJ2-7): EAGVTQFPSHSVIEKGQTVTLRCDPISGHDNLYWYRRVMGKEIKFLLHFVKESKQDESGMPNNRFLAERTGGTYSTLKVQPAELEDSGVYFCASSLIPGSYEQYFGPGTRLTVT.